Following are 24 T cell receptor beta chains from one sample sequenced in a study of OX40 agonist ivuxolimab in advanced cancers. Produced via immunoSEQ multiplex PCR; TCRdb's table is partial and in-frame only. In the table there are tens of thousands of clones, around 80% of which are singletons. Sequenced here: CD4+ or CD8+ T cells sorted from blood, sampled in a trial of the OX40 agonist ivuxolimab. The receptors were gathered from an adult with an advanced solid tumor such as melanoma, head and neck, liver or kidney cancer.

The V and J genes are TRBV19 and TRBJ2-1, with D perhaps matching TRBD2 (7 bases). Germline-derived CDR1 and CDR2 are LNHDA and SQIVND (reference sequence). The V end was cut by 3 bases, the J end by 9 bases, with 18 bases between. This CDR3 has 15 amino acids. In nucleotides, the CDR3 is TGTGCCAGTAGTATCGGTCGGGGGGCTAGGGGTGAGCAGTTCTTC. Protein product: CASSIGRGARGEQFF.

This clone was observed a handful of times. The V call is TRBV10-3, the J call TRBJ1-3; 7 positions agree with TRBD1. Germline assignment: CDR1 ENHRY and CDR2 SYGVKD. The CDR3 covers 14 residues. V was pared by 6 bases and J by 3 bases, with 5 bases of the junction left unmatched. The CDR3 DNA sequence: TGTGCCATCAGACCGACAGGGATTGGAAACACCATATATTTT. Protein product: CAIRPTGIGNTIYF.

The chain joins TRBV18 to TRBJ1-1; 9 nucleotides match TRBD1. There are 15 residues in the CDR3. V dropped 4 bases and J dropped 4; count of bases not matched to a gene: 7. Per the germline V gene, CDR1 is KGHSH and CDR2 is LQKENI. The CDR3 loop is CASSLTGGAGTEAFF. CDR3 in DNA: TGTGCCAGCTCACTTACAGGGGGCGCGGGCACTGAAGCTTTCTTT.

CDR3 DNA sequence: TGTGCCAGCAGCTTACGAGGGGAAGTAGATACGCAGTATTTT. Its translation is CASSLRGEVDTQYF. This sequence joins TRBV11-3 and TRBJ2-3; D possibly matches TRBD1 or TRBD2 (5 bases each). The CDR3 consists of 14 residues. V shed 2 bases and J shed 5 bases, with 11 bases lying between them. The germline V gene has CDR1 SGHNT and CDR2 YENEEA.

This chain uses TRBV7-8 with TRBJ2-3; D gene ambiguous. CDR3 length equals 14 residues. Germline loops: CDR1 SGHVS, CDR2 FQNEAQ. V dropped 4 bases and J dropped 6 bases, with 14 bases sitting between them. The CDR3 region is CASSSLLGLDTQYF. The CDR3 DNA reads as TGTGCCAGCAGCTCCCTCCTCGGGCTGGATACGCAGTATTTT.

The CDR3 DNA follows: TGCGCCAGCAGCAACGGACTAGCTTCGGACAATGAGCAGTTCTTC. Amino acid sequence: CASSNGLASDNEQFF. This chain links TRBV5-1 with TRBJ2-1; the match to TRBD2 covers 8 bases. The CDR3 length is 15 residues. Germline CDR1 reads SGHRS; CDR2 reads YFSETQ. J was trimmed by 5 bases and V by 4 bases; bases with no gene match: 8.

The V call is TRBV5-4, the J call TRBJ2-4; 8 positions agree with TRBD2. With 4 bases clipped from V and 0 bases from J, the junction kept 9 bases outside the gene matches. The CDR3 has 17 amino acids. Germline V CDR1 and CDR2: SGHNT, YYREEE (reference sequence). CDR3: CASSPGGLAGAKNIQYF. In DNA form, the CDR3 reads TGTGCCAGCAGCCCGGGGGGGCTAGCGGGAGCCAAAAACATTCAGTACTTC.

The genes are TRBV7-2 and TRBJ2-4, with D uncertain. The V gene lost 5 bases and the J gene lost 0 bases, with 8 bases spanning the gap. The CDR3 sequence is 14 residues long. CDR1 is SGHTA and CDR2 is FQGNSA in the germline V gene. CDR3 sequence reads: CASSTLAAKNIQYF. CDR3 sequence (DNA): TGTGCCAGCAGCACGCTGGCAGCCAAAAACATTCAGTACTTC. The full variable domain, completed using reference TRBV7-2 and TRBJ2-4, is GAGVSQSPSNKVTEKGKDVELRCDPISGHTALYWYRQSLGQGLEFLIYFQGNSAPDKSGLPSDRFSAERTGGSVSTLTIQRTQQEDSAVYLCASSTLAAKNIQYFGAGTRLSVL.

V usage is TRBV7-6 and J usage is TRBJ2-3; maybe TRBD2 (5 bases). CDR1 is SGHVS and CDR2 is FNYEAQ in the germline V gene. V was trimmed by 1 base and J by 0 bases, leaving 11 bases between them. CDR3 length: 16 amino acids. CDR3 coding DNA: TGTGCCAGCAGCTTAGGGGCGGGCCTAAGCACAGATACGCAGTATTTT. It encodes CASSLGAGLSTDTQYF.

This chain uses TRBV7-9 with TRBJ2-7; D remains ambiguous. V dropped 4 bases and J dropped 5 bases, with 12 bases sitting between them. Germline V gene sequence: CDR1 SEHNR, CDR2 FQNEAQ (reference sequence). The CDR3 runs to 13 residues. The DNA for the CDR3 is TGTGCCAGCAGCTCCTCCCTTGGGAACGAGCAGTACTTC. Protein: CASSSSLGNEQYF.

The chain links TRBV28 to TRBJ1-5; maybe TRBD1 (6 bases). CDR1 and CDR2 from the germline V gene are MDHEN and SYDVKM. The CDR3 totals 17 residues. V was clipped by 3 bases and J by 5 bases, with 20 bases between them. The CDR3 DNA reads TGTGCCAGCAGTTTCTCGCCGGGAAGCGGGGGCGATCAGCCCCAGCATTTT. Translated: CASSFSPGSGGDQPQHF.

This clone was counted a single time. As DNA, the CDR3 is TGTGCCAGCAGCCACAGGGTCAGAGAGACCCAGTACTTC. It is translated as CASSHRVRETQYF. The chain links TRBV27 to TRBJ2-5; weak D call: TRBD1 (6 bases). V lost 6 bases to trimming and J lost 4 bases, with 12 bases between them. This CDR3 spans 13 amino acids. CDR1 is MNHEY and CDR2 is SMNVEV in the germline V gene (reference sequence).

This rearrangement joins TRBV28 to TRBJ2-5, with no clear D. Trimming left V 3 bases short and J 4 bases short, with 3 bases between. The CDR3 totals 11 residues. Germline CDR1 and CDR2: MDHEN and SYDVKM. Here the CDR3 reads CASSLIETQYF. CDR3 DNA: TGTGCCAGCAGTTTGATAGAGACCCAGTACTTC.

The count of this clone is one. This chain uses TRBV28 with TRBJ2-7; tentatively, D is TRBD1 (6 bases). CDR1 is MDHEN and CDR2 is SYDVKM in the germline V gene. This CDR3 contains 18 residues. The germline V and J ends were trimmed by 8 bases and 6 bases, with 32 bases remaining between them. The CDR3 here is CASALDSLIPHPVGEQYF. For the CDR3, the DNA is TGTGCCAGCGCGTTGGACAGCCTAATTCCACACCCAGTCGGCGAGCAGTACTTC.

This sequence joins TRBV7-9 and TRBJ2-3; D not certain. The CDR3 runs 13 residues. Deletions cut 5 bases from V and 2 bases from J, with 8 bases between. Germline V CDR1 and CDR2: SEHNR, FQNEAQ (reference sequence). The DNA of the CDR3 is TGTGCCAGCAGCCCGACCCTCACAGATACGCAGTATTTT. Translating gives CASSPTLTDTQYF.

A few counts support this clone. V usage is TRBV27 and J usage is TRBJ1-3, with a weak D call TRBD1 (6 bases). Germline lookup yields CDR1 MNHEY and CDR2 SMNVEV (reference sequence). The CDR3 consists of 14 residues. Trimming cost V 5 bases and J 4 bases, with 12 bases left between them. CDR3 region: CASSAQGMGNTIYF. The CDR3 coding sequence is TGTGCCAGCAGTGCTCAGGGGATGGGAAACACCATATATTTT.

The chain has TRBV27 and TRBJ2-7; D could derive from TRBD1 or TRBD2 (5 bases each). This CDR3 contains 12 residues. The germline V and J ends were trimmed by 5 bases and 12 bases, with 17 bases remaining between them. Germline CDR1 and CDR2: MNHEY and SMNVEV (reference sequence). CDR3 residues: CASSIRRDPGYV. In nucleotides, the CDR3 is TGTGCCAGCAGTATCCGCCGGGACCCAGGGTACGTC.

The V gene is TRBV19, the J gene TRBJ1-4, with D possibly matching TRBD1 (6 bases). Trimming shortened V by 3 bases and J by 0 bases, and 8 bases separated the two germline ends. Looked up from germline, CDR1 is LNHDA and CDR2 is SQIVND (reference sequence). This CDR3 has 15 residues. The CDR3 DNA is TGTGCCAGTAGTATGGGGGCAGCAACTAATGAAAAACTGTTTTTT. Encoded protein: CASSMGAATNEKLFF.

The V and J genes are TRBV14 and TRBJ2-1; TRBD2 might be the D (6 bases). Germline CDR1 SGHDN, CDR2 FVKESK. The CDR3 spans 16 residues. V dropped 3 bases and J dropped 0 bases, with 12 bases sitting between them. The CDR3 DNA follows: TGTGCCAGCAGCCAGACCCAGGGAGGCTCCTACAATGAGCAGTTCTTC. Translating it yields CASSQTQGGSYNEQFF.

The chain uses TRBV9 and TRBJ2-7, with D unclear. Trimming took 0 bases from V and 4 from J, leaving 14 bases between them. Germline assignment: CDR1 SGDLS and CDR2 YYNGEE. The CDR3 spans 15 residues. CDR3 protein: CASSVAPGAVYEQYF. As DNA, the CDR3 is TGTGCCAGCAGCGTAGCCCCGGGCGCGGTTTACGAGCAGTACTTC.

V usage is TRBV19 and J usage is TRBJ1-5, with D uncertain. This CDR3 region has 14 residues. Trimming removed 3 bases at V and 4 bases at J, with 10 bases between. Germline V lookup: CDR1 LNHDA, CDR2 SQIVND (reference sequence). The CDR3 region is CASSMGSRNQPQHF. The CDR3 DNA reads as TGTGCCAGTAGTATGGGTTCGCGGAATCAGCCCCAGCATTTT.

V usage is TRBV18 and J usage is TRBJ1-2; the D is unclear. Germline CDR1 and CDR2: KGHSH and LQKENI. V was shortened by 5 bases and J by 4 bases, with 14 bases between the two germline ends. This CDR3 is 14 amino acids long. The CDR3 bases are TGTGCCAGCTCATCAAGACCGACTACCTATGGCTACACCTTC. Its protein is CASSSRPTTYGYTF.

This chain uses TRBV11-3 with TRBJ1-1; D might be TRBD1 (6 bases). The germline V and J ends were trimmed by 4 bases and 5 bases, with 17 bases remaining between them. The CDR3 spans 15 residues. Germline V CDR1 and CDR2: SGHNT, YENEEA. The CDR3 loop reads CASSSGSGEWTEAFF. The CDR3 coding sequence is TGTGCCAGCAGCTCTGGATCAGGGGAGTGGACTGAAGCTTTCTTT.

This clone was observed once. The J gene is TRBJ1-3, the V gene TRBV28, with 8 bases aligning to TRBD1. V shed 4 bases and J 3 bases; nucleotides not matched to a gene: 5. The CDR3 runs 15 residues. Germline V gene sequence: CDR1 MDHEN, CDR2 SYDVKM. The CDR3 sequence: CASSSTGVGGNTIYF. The CDR3 nucleotides are TGTGCCAGCAGTTCGACAGGGGTCGGTGGAAACACCATATATTTT.